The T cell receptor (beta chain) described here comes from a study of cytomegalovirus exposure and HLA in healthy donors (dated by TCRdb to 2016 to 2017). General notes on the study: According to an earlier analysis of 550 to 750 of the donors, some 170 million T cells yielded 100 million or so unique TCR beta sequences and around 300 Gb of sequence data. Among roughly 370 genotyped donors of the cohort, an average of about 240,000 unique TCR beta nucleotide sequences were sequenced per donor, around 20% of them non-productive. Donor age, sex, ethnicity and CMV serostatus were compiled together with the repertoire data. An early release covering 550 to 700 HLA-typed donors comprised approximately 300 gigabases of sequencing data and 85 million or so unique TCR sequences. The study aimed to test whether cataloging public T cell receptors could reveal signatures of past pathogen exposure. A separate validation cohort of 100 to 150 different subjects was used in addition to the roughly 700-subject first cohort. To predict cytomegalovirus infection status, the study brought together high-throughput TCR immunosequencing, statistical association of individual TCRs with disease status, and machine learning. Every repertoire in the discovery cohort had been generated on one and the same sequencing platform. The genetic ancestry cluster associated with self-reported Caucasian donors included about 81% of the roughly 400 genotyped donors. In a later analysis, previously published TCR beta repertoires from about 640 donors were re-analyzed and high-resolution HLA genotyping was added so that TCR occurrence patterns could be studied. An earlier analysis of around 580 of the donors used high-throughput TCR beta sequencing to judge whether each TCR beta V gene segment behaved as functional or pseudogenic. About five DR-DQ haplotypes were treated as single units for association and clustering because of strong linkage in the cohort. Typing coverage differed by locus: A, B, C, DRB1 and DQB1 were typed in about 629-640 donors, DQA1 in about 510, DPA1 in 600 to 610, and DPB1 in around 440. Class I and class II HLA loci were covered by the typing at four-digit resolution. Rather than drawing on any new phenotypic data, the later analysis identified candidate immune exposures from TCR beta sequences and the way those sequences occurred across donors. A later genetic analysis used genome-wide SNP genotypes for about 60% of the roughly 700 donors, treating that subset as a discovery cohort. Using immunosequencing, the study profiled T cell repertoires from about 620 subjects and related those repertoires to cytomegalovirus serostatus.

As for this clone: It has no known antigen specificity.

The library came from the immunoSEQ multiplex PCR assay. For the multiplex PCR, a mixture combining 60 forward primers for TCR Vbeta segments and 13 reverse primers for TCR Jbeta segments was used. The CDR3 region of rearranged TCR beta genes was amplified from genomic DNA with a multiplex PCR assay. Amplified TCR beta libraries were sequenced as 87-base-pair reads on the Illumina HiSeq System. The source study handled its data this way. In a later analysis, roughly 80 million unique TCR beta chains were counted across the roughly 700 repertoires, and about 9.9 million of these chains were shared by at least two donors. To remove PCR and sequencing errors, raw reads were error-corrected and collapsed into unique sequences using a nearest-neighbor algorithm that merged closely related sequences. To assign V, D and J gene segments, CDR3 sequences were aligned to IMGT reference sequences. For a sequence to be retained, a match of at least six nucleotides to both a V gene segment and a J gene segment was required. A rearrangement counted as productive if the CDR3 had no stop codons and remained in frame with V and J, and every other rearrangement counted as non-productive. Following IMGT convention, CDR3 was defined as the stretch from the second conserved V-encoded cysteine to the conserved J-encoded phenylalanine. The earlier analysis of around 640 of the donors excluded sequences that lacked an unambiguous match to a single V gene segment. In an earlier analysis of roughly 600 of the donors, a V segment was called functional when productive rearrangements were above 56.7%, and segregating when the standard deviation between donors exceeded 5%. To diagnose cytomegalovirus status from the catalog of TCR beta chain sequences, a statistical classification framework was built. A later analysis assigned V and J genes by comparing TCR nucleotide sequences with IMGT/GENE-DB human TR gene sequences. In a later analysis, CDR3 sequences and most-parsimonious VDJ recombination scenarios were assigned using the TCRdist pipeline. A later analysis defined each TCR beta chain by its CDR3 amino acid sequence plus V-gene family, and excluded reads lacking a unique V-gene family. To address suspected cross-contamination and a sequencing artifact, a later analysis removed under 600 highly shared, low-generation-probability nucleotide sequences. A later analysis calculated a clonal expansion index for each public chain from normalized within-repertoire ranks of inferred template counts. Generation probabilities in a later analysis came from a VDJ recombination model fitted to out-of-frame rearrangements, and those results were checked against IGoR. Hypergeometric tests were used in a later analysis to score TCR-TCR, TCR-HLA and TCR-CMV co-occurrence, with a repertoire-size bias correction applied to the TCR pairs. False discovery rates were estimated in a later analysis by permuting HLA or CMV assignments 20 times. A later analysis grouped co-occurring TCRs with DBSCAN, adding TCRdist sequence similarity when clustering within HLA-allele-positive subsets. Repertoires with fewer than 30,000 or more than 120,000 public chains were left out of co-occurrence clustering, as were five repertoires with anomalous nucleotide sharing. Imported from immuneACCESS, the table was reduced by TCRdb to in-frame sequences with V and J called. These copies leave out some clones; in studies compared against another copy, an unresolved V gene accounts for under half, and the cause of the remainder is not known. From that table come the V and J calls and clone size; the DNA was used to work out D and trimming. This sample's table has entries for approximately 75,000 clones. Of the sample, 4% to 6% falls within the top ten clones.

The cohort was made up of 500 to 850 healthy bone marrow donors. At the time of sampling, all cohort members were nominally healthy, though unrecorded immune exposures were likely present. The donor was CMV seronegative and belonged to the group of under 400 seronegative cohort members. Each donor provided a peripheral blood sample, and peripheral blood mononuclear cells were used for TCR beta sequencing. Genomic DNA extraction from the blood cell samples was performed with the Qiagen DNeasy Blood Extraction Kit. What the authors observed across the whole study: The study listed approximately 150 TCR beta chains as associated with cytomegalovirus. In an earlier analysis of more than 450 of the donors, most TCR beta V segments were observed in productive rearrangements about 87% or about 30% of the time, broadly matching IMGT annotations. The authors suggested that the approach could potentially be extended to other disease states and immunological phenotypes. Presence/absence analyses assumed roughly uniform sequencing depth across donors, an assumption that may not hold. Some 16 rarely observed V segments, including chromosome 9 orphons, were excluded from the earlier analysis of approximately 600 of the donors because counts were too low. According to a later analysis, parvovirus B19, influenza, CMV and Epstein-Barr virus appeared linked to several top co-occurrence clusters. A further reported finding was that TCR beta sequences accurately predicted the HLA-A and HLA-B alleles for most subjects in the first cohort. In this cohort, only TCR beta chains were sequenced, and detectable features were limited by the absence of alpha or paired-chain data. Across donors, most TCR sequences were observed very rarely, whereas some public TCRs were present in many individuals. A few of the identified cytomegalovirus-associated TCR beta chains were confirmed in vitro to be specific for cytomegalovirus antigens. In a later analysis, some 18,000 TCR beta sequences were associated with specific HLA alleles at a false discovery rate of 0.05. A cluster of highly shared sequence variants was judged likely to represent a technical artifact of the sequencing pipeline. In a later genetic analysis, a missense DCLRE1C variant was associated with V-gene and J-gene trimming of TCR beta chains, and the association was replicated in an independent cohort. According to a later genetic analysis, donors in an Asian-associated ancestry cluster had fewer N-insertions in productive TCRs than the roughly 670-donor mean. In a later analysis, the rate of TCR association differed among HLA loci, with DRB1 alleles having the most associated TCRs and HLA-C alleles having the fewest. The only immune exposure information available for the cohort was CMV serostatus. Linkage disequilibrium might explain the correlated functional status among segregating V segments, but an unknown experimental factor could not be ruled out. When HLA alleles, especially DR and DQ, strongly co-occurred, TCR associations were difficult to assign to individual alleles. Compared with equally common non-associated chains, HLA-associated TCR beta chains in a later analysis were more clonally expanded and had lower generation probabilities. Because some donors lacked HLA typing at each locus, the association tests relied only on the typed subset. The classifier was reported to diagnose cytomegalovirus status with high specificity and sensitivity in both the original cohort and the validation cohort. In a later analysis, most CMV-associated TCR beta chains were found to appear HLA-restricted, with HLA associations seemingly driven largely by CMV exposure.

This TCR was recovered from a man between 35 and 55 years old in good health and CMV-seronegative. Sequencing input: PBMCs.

The bases read TGCGCCAGCAGCACCCATACAGGGGTCAGTTACGAGCAGTACTTC. Translated, it gives CASSTHTGVSYEQYF. The chain was built from TRBV5-1 and TRBJ2-7; TRBD1 matches 7 bases in the middle. For CDR1 and CDR2, the germline V gene lists SGHRS and YFSETQ. Including cysteine and phenylalanine, the CDR3 has 15 amino acids. Just CDR3 DNA is preserved here, 45 bases in frame from base 1. V loses 4 bases at its end and J loses 4 bases; junction bases beyond the gene matches: 11. The reference TRBV5-1 and TRBJ2-7 proteins fill in what lies around the CDR3, so the full variable domain reads KAGVTQTPRYLIKTRGQQVTLSCSPISGHRSVSWYQQTPGQGLQFLFEYFSETQRNKGNFPGRFSGRQFSNSRSEMNVSTLELGDSALYLCASSTHTGVSYEQYFGPGTRLTVT.